A single sample is the source of the 2 T cell receptor beta chains below, sequenced in a study of OX40 agonist ivuxolimab in advanced cancers. Library preparation used the immunoSEQ multiplex PCR assay. Here the immuneACCESS table is served through TCRdb, limited to in-frame sequences with V and J called. Missing clones are a known gap in these copies; in checked studies unresolved V genes cover under half, and the rest lacks a known reason. The sample yields approximately 90,000 clones; 70% to 90% were counted once. Roughly 0.8% of the sample rests with the top ten. Sequences were derived from CD4+ or CD8+ T cells sorted from blood, sampled in a trial of the OX40 agonist ivuxolimab. These receptor sequences come from an adult with an advanced solid tumor such as melanoma, head and neck, liver or kidney cancer.

DNA of the CDR3: TGTGCCAGCAGTTACTCGGGCGGCTTGAACACTGAAGCTTTCTTT. This gives the protein CASSYSGGLNTEAFF. The chain has TRBV6-5 and TRBJ1-1; D call uncertain. From germline, CDR1 is MNHEY and CDR2 SVGAGI. The germline V and J ends were trimmed by 0 bases and 0 bases, with 8 bases remaining between them. The CDR3 is 15 amino acids.

This chain connects TRBV19 to TRBJ2-2; D is undetermined. CDR3 length equals 14 residues. Looked up from germline, CDR1 is LNHDA and CDR2 is SQIVND (reference sequence). V was shortened by 4 bases and J by 5 bases, with 11 bases between the two germline ends. CDR3 in DNA: TGTGCCAGTAGTACCTCCATTTTGACCGGGGAGCTGTTTTTT. Amino acid sequence: CASSTSILTGELFF.